This TCR beta chain was identified during a study of human T cells and chemical hapten exposure. Study-level results: Among TCRs, those above 1 in 1000 frequency were unaffected by DPC sensitization.

This clonotype was observed many times. Its antigen is not identified. The time point here: patch test 3, about 24 weeks after DPC sensitization. Treatment described: therapeutic diphenylcyclopropenone sensitization with weekly scalp DPC. From the RACE reads, TCRdb called clonotypes with MiXCR, one entry per CDR3 protein. The table lists 70,000 to 90,000 distinct CDR3 sequences, about 10% of them singletons. Germline V CDR1 and CDR2: SGHTA, FQGNSA. J gave up 7 bases and V 5 bases, and 11 bases lay outside the gene matches. CDR3 size: 14 residues. Sequencing was performed on whole blood, taken in connection with sensitization to the hapten diphenylcyclopropenone (DPC). The chain employs TRBV7-2 and TRBJ2-7; 7 positions agree with TRBD2. The source is a woman between 50 and 59 years old with alopecia areata. Some clones in this sample may be carry-over from other donors' samples. The CDR3 DNA reads TGTGCCAGCAGCCTACTAGCGATCAGAGGGGAGCAGTACTTC. This gives the protein CASSLLAIRGEQYF.